The 17 T cell receptor beta chains in this list originate from one sample, sequenced in a study of blood T cell repertoires in COVID-19. Measured with immunoSEQ multiplex PCR; TCRdb has only the in-frame clones, and not every one. The table records approximately 170,000 clones, about 80% of them present only once. Sequenced material: peripheral blood. Every receptor here comes from a woman of 80 years or more with acute or convalescent COVID-19.

The chain joins TRBV7-9 to TRBJ2-5, with D possibly being TRBD2 (6 bases). V was cut by 6 bases and J by 9 bases, with 14 bases left in between. Germline CDR1 is SEHNR and CDR2 is FQNEAQ (reference sequence). This CDR3 is 12 amino acids long. CDR3 sequence: CASSRSREAQYF. The CDR3 DNA reads TGTGCCAGCAGTCGATCGAGGGAGGCCCAGTACTTC.

This chain joins TRBV5-1 and TRBJ1-3; unclear D gene. V was trimmed by 0 bases and J by 2 bases, leaving 6 bases between them. The CDR3 sequence is 14 residues long. Germline CDR1 SGHRS, CDR2 YFSETQ. CDR3 protein: CASSLVGPGNTIYF. In DNA, the CDR3 is TGCGCCAGCAGCTTGGTTGGGCCTGGAAACACCATATATTTT. The variable domain in full, with the rest retrieved from reference TRBV5-1 and TRBJ1-3, is KAGVTQTPRYLIKTRGQQVTLSCSPISGHRSVSWYQQTPGQGLQFLFEYFSETQRNKGNFPGRFSGRQFSNSRSEMNVSTLELGDSALYLCASSLVGPGNTIYFGEGSWLTVV.

The rearrangement joins TRBV4-1 to TRBJ2-1; 11 nucleotides align to TRBD2. Germline CDR1 MGHRA, CDR2 YSYEKL. V shed 3 bases and J 4 bases; nucleotides not matched to a gene: 8. The CDR3 is 17 residues long. The CDR3 region has the DNA TGCGCCAGCAGCCACGCGTGGGCTAGCGGGAGGTACAATGAGCAGTTCTTC. Protein: CASSHAWASGRYNEQFF.

This clone was recorded once. This chain uses TRBV5-1 with TRBJ2-7, with TRBD2 as a possible D gene (5 bases). This CDR3 contains 14 residues. The V end was cut by 4 bases, the J end by 0 bases, with 11 bases between. Germline lookup yields CDR1 SGHRS and CDR2 YFSETQ. The CDR3 region is CASSPGLISYEQYF. The CDR3 DNA reads TGCGCCAGCAGCCCCGGACTGATCTCCTACGAGCAGTACTTC.

The J gene is TRBJ1-5, the V gene TRBV4-3; 8 bases line up with TRBD1. The CDR3 loop spans 16 amino acids. The V and J ends lost 0 bases and 5 bases, in that order; junction bases with no gene match: 6. Germline-derived CDR1 and CDR2 are LGHNA and YSLEER. CDR3 loop: CASSQDLDREYQPQHF. For the CDR3, the DNA is TGCGCCAGCAGCCAAGATCTGGACAGGGAATATCAGCCCCAGCATTTT.

A single count supports this clone. The V gene is TRBV7-6, the J gene TRBJ2-7, with TRBD2 identical over 10 bases. This CDR3 has 15 residues. J lost 0 bases, V lost 5 bases, and 4 bases had no gene match. In germline, CDR1 is SGHVS, CDR2 FNYEAQ. The CDR3 DNA is TGTGCCAGCAGCCGCGTAGCGGGGGGCTCCTACGAGCAGTACTTC. Translated, it gives CASSRVAGGSYEQYF.

V usage is TRBV5-6 and J usage is TRBJ1-2, with D hard to call. The germline gives CDR1 SGHDT, CDR2 YYEEEE. The CDR3 is 15 residues long. Trimming left V 1 base short and J 6 bases short, with 16 bases between. CDR3 region: CASSLSSRLYDGYTF. The CDR3 DNA sequence: TGTGCCAGCAGCTTGTCATCCAGGTTGTATGATGGCTACACCTTC.

The CDR3 DNA follows: TGTGCCAGCTCACTTGAACTTTCCTTGACCGGGGAGCTGTTTTTT. It is translated as CASSLELSLTGELFF. The chain uses TRBV18 and TRBJ2-2, with D hard to call. Trimming cost V 4 bases and J 5 bases, with 14 bases left between them. Germline V CDR1 and CDR2: KGHSH, LQKENI. The CDR3 contains 15 residues.

The chain links TRBV19 to TRBJ2-1; 7 nucleotides align to TRBD2. The CDR3 is 15 residues long. Germline values: CDR1 LNHDA, CDR2 SQIVND (reference sequence). V shed 3 bases and J 5 bases; nucleotides not matched to a gene: 7. The CDR3 DNA reads as TGTGCCAGTAGTATGTGGGCGGGAGCGAACAATGAGCAGTTCTTC. Residues: CASSMWAGANNEQFF.

This chain joins TRBV14 and TRBJ1-2, with D possibly matching TRBD1 (5 bases). From germline, CDR1 is SGHDN and CDR2 FVKESK. This CDR3 is 14 amino acids long. The ends were cut back, 0 bases at V and 5 bases at J, with 10 bases in the middle. The CDR3 loop reads CASSQDRGGYGYTF. DNA for the CDR3: TGTGCCAGCAGCCAAGATCGCGGGGGTTATGGCTACACCTTC. The variable domain in full, with the rest retrieved from reference TRBV14 and TRBJ1-2, is EAGVTQFPSHSVIEKGQTVTLRCDPISGHDNLYWYRRVMGKEIKFLLHFVKESKQDESGMPNNRFLAERTGGTYSTLKVQPAELEDSGVYFCASSQDRGGYGYTFGSGTRLTVV.

The V and J genes are TRBV19 and TRBJ1-1; TRBD1 matches at 8 bases. The CDR3 runs to 14 residues. V shed 5 bases, J shed 4 bases, and the junction held 6 bases outside the gene matches. In germline, CDR1 is LNHDA, CDR2 SQIVND (reference sequence). CDR3 amino acids: CASSGTGGSTEAFF. The CDR3 DNA follows: TGTGCCAGTAGTGGGACAGGAGGTAGCACTGAAGCTTTCTTT.

This clone was recorded once. As DNA, the CDR3 is TGTGCCTGGAGCCGACTAGCGGGGCCCCAAGAGACCCAGTACTTC. This gives the protein CAWSRLAGPQETQYF. The chain combines TRBV30 with TRBJ2-5, with 11 bases matching TRBD2. V was clipped by 3 bases and J by 1 base; unmatched bases: 4. Germline CDR1 GTSNPN, CDR2 SVGIG (reference sequence). The CDR3 has 15 amino acids. Drawing the rest from reference TRBV30 and TRBJ2-5, the complete variable domain is SQTIHQWPATLVQPVGSPLSLECTVEGTSNPNLYWYRQAAGRGLQLLFYSVGIGQISSEVPQNLSASRPQDRQFILSSKKLLLSDSGFYLCAWSRLAGPQETQYFGPGTRLLVL.

The chain is built from TRBV30 and TRBJ2-7; 9 bases agree with TRBD2. Trimming took 0 bases from V and 6 from J; bases not matched to a gene: 6. The V gene's germline CDR1 is GTSNPN and CDR2 SVGIG (reference sequence). CDR3 length: 14 amino acids. CDR3 nucleotide sequence: TGTGCCTGGAGTGTCGGGACTAGCTATAGCGAGCAGTACTTC. Its translation is CAWSVGTSYSEQYF.

The chain combines TRBV19 with TRBJ2-1; 12 nucleotides line up with TRBD2. The ends lost 3 bases at V and 8 bases at J; junction bases unmatched: 8. The CDR3 spans 16 residues. The germline gives CDR1 LNHDA, CDR2 SQIVND (reference sequence). CDR3 sequence: CASSIRTSGITYEQFF. CDR3 in DNA: TGTGCCAGTAGTATCAGGACTAGCGGGATAACCTATGAGCAGTTCTTC.

The rearrangement joins TRBV6-2 or TRBV6-3 to TRBJ2-1; no clear D gene. Germline loops: CDR1 MNHEY, CDR2 SVGEGT. The CDR3 spans 14 residues. V was cut by 5 bases and J by 0 bases, with 8 bases left in between. The CDR3 region is CASSDSSSYNEQFF. In DNA form, the CDR3 reads TGTGCCAGCAGTGATTCGAGCTCCTACAATGAGCAGTTCTTC.

The rearrangement links TRBV18 to TRBJ1-1; D unclear. Trimming pared 4 bases from V and 5 bases from J, leaving 14 bases between. Germline assignment: CDR1 KGHSH and CDR2 LQKENI. The CDR3 spans 14 residues. CDR3 protein: CASSLQSGETEAFF. The DNA for the CDR3 is TGTGCCAGCTCACTTCAAAGTGGGGAGACTGAAGCTTTCTTT.

The DNA of the CDR3 is TGCGCCAGCAGCGTGACAGGGAGCTCTGGAAACACCATATATTTT. It specifies CASSVTGSSGNTIYF. This chain joins TRBV5-1 and TRBJ1-3, with 7 nucleotides matching TRBD1. This CDR3 spans 15 amino acids. Germline loops: CDR1 SGHRS, CDR2 YFSETQ. Losses at the gene ends were 4 bases for V and 0 bases for J; bases not matched to a gene: 4.